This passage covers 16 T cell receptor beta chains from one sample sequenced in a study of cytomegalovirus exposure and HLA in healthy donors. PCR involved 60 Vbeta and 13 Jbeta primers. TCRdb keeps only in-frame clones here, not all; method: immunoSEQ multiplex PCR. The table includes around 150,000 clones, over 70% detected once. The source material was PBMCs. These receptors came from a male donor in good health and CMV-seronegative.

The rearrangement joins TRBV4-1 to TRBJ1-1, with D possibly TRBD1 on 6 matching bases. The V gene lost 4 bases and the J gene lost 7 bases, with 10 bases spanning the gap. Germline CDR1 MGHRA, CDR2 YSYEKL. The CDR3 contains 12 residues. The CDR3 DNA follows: TGCGCCAGCAGCCGGGGGCTAAATGAAGCTTTCTTT. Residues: CASSRGLNEAFF.

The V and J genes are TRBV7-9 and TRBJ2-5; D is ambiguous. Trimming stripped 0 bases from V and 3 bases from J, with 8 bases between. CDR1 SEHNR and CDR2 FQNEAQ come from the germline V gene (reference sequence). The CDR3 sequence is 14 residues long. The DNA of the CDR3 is TGTGCCAGCAGCTTAGCTTTTGGAGAAGAGACCCAGTACTTC. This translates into CASSLAFGEETQYF.

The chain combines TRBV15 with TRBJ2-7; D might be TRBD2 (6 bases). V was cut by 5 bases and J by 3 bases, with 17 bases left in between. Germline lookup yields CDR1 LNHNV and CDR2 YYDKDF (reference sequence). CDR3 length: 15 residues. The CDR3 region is CATSPGGAHFYEQYF. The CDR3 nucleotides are TGTGCCACCAGCCCTGGAGGGGCACACTTCTACGAGCAGTACTTC.

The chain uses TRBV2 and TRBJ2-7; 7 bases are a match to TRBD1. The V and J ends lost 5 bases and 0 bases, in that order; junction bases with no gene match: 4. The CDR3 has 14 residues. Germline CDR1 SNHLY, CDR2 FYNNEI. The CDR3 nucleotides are TGTGCCAGCAGTAAGACAGGGATCTCCTACGAGCAGTACTTC. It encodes CASSKTGISYEQYF. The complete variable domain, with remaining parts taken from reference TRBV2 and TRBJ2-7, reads EPEVTQTPSHQVTQMGQEVILRCVPISNHLYFYWYRQILGQKVEFLVSFYNNEISEKSEIFDDQFSVERPDGSNFTLKIRSTKLEDSAMYFCASSKTGISYEQYFGPGTRLTVT.

The DNA for the CDR3 is TGCAGCGTTGAAGATCTTTCCGATACAGGGGAGTACTATGGCTACACCTTC. Translating gives CSVEDLSDTGEYYGYTF. This chain uses TRBV29-1 with TRBJ1-2, with 7 bases fitting TRBD1. Germline assignment: CDR1 SQVTM and CDR2 ANQGSEA. This CDR3 region has 17 residues. V dropped 0 bases and J dropped 3; count of bases not matched to a gene: 13.

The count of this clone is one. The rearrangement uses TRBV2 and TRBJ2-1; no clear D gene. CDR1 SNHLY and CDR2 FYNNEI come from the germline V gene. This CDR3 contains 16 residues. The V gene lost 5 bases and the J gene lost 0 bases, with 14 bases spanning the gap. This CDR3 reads CASSPMAVSSYNEQFF. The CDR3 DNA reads TGTGCCAGCAGTCCCATGGCGGTGAGCTCCTACAATGAGCAGTTCTTC.

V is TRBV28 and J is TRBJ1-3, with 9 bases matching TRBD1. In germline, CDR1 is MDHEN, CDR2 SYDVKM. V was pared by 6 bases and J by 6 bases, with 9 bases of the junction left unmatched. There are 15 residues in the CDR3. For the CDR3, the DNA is TGTGCCAGCAGATCCTCCGGGACAGGGATAAACACCATATATTTT. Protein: CASRSSGTGINTIYF.

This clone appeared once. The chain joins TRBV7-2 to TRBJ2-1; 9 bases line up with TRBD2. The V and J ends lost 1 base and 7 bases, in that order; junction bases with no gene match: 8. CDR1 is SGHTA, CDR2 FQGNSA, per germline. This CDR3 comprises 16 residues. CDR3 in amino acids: CASSLGGGGARNEQFF. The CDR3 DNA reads TGTGCCAGCAGCTTAGGGGGCGGGGGGGCCAGAAATGAGCAGTTCTTC.

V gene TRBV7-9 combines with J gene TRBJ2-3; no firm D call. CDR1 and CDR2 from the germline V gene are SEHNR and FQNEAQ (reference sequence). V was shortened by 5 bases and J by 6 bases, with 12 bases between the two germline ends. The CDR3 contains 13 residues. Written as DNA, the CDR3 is TGTGCCAGCAGCCCCCCCTTATCGGATACGCAGTATTTT. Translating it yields CASSPPLSDTQYF.

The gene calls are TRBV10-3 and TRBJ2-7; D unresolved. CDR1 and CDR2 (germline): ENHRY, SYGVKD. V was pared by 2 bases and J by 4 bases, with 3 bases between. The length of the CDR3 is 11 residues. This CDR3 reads CAISEVYEQYF. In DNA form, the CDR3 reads TGTGCCATCAGTGAGGTATACGAGCAGTACTTC.

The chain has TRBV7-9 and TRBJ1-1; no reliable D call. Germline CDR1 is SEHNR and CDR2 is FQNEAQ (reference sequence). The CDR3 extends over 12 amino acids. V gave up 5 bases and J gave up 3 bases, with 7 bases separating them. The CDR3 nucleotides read TGTGCCAGCAGCCGGAGGGACACTGAAGCTTTCTTT. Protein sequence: CASSRRDTEAFF. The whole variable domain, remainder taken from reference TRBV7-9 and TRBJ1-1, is DTGVSQNPRHKITKRGQNVTFRCDPISEHNRLYWYRQTLGQGPEFLTYFQNEAQLEKSRLLSDRFSAERPKGSFSTLEIQRTEQGDSAMYLCASSRRDTEAFFGQGTRLTVV.

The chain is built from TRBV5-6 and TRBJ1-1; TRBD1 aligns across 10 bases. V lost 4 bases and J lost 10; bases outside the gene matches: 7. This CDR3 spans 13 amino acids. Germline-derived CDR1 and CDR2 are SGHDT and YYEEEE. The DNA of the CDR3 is TGTGCCAGCAGCCTAGACAGGGGGCGAGCAGCTTTCTTT. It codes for CASSLDRGRAAFF.

CDR3 protein: CASSKLDRLNQPQHF. CDR3 DNA sequence: TGTGCCAGTAGTAAATTGGACAGGCTAAATCAGCCCCAGCATTTT. The chain couples TRBV19 to TRBJ1-5; TRBD1 agrees at 7 bases. The CDR3 totals 15 residues. Germline CDR1 LNHDA, CDR2 SQIVND (reference sequence). With V trimmed by 4 bases and J by 4 bases, 7 bases remained unmatched.

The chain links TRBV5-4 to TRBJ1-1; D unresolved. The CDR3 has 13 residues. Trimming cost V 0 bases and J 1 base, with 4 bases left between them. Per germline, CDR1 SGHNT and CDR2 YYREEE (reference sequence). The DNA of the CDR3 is TGTGCCAGCAGCTTGGACAGGAACACTGAAGCTTTCTTT. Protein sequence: CASSLDRNTEAFF.

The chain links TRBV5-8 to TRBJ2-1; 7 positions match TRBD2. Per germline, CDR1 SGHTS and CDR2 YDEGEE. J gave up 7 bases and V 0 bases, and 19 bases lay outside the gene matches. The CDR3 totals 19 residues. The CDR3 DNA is TGTGCCAGCAGCTTGGCCGGTCGGACTAGTTCGGTTAGCGCTAATGAGCAGTTCTTC. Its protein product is CASSLAGRTSSVSANEQFF. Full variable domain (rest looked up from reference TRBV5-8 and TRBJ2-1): EAGVTQSPTHLIKTRGQQATLRCSPISGHTSVYWYQQALGLGLQFLLWYDEGEERNRGNFPPRFSGRQFPNYSSELNVNALELEDSALYLCASSLAGRTSSVSANEQFFGPGTRLTVL.

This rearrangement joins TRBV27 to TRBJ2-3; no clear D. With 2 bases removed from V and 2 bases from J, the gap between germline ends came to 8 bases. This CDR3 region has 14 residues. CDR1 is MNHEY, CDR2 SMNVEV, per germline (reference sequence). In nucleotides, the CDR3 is TGTGCCAGCAGTTTAAGCGAGAACACAGATACGCAGTATTTT. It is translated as CASSLSENTDTQYF.